The clone carrying this T cell receptor (beta chain) has ten or more counts. The sample belongs to a study of T cells of healthy individuals. Via MiXCR, TCRdb re-called the 5' RACE reads, giving one row per CDR3 protein. The sample records 55,000 to 65,000 distinct CDR3 sequences, 15% to 20% being singletons. This clonotype originated in a human donor in good health.

The CDR3 DNA reads TGCGCCAGCAGCGAGGTAGCGGGGGGTCAAGAGACCCAGTACTTC. Its translation: CASSEVAGGQETQYF. The V call is TRBV5-1, the J call TRBJ2-5, with 10 nucleotides matching TRBD2. Germline assignment: CDR1 SGHRS and CDR2 YFSETQ. With 4 bases clipped from V and 2 bases from J, the junction kept 5 bases outside the gene matches. The CDR3 runs 15 residues.